These 19 T cell receptor beta chains came from one sample sequenced in a study of cytomegalovirus exposure and HLA in healthy donors. 13 Jbeta primers and 60 Vbeta primers were used for the PCR. The protocol was immunoSEQ multiplex PCR, while the TCRdb copy is restricted to in-frame clones and leaves out a portion. Here the sample spans under 150,000 clones, approximately 80% being singletons. The specimen was PBMCs. These TCRs come from a woman in her 40s in good health and CMV-seronegative.

This sequence joins TRBV18 and TRBJ1-1; TRBD1 matches 8 bases. CDR3 length: 13 residues. CDR1 and CDR2 (germline): KGHSH, LQKENI. Unmatched junction bases numbered 8, after V lost 3 bases and J lost 11 bases. The DNA for the CDR3 is TGTGCCAGCTCACCCAGACAGGGGCAGGATGCTTTCTTT. Protein sequence: CASSPRQGQDAFF.

With respect to this clone: At one end the junction does not follow the germline gene, possibly because of a read error. V and J are TRBV28 and TRBJ2-6; D is possibly TRBD1 (6 bases). Germline CDR1 reads MDHEN; CDR2 reads SYDVKM. The CDR3 is 16 amino acids. As DNA, the CDR3 is TGTGCCAGCAGTTTTGGGGGCAGTCCTGGGGCCAACGGCCTGACTTTC. Its protein is CASSFGGSPGANGLTF.

The CDR3 coding sequence is TGCAGCGTTGAAGGCTCTACTAGCACAGATACGCAGTATTTT. It encodes CSVEGSTSTDTQYF. The V and J genes are TRBV29-1 and TRBJ2-3; D call uncertain. CDR3 length: 14 amino acids. CDR1 is SQVTM and CDR2 is ANQGSEA in the germline V gene. Trimming removed 1 base from V and 0 bases from J, with 8 bases in between.

The chain couples TRBV6-1 to TRBJ2-1, with D unresolved. Trimming shortened V by 4 bases and J by 0 bases, and 16 bases separated the two germline ends. Germline values: CDR1 MNHNS, CDR2 SASEGT. This CDR3 has 17 residues. The DNA for the CDR3 is TGTGCCAGCAGTGGAGGAAAGACCCCTTTCTCCTACAATGAGCAGTTCTTC. Translation gives CASSGGKTPFSYNEQFF.

This chain connects TRBV11-2 to TRBJ1-1; D is perhaps TRBD1 (5 bases). The germline V and J ends were trimmed by 5 bases and 7 bases, with 20 bases remaining between them. Germline V gene data show CDR1 as SGHAT and CDR2 as FQNNGV. The CDR3 is 15 amino acids. In DNA, the CDR3 is TGTGCCAGCAGCCCAGCGGGACGGTCTTTAGGTGAAGCTTTCTTT. Its protein is CASSPAGRSLGEAFF.

The chain is built from TRBV2 and TRBJ2-5, with D perhaps matching TRBD2 (5 bases). This CDR3 region has 14 residues. The V gene's germline CDR1 is SNHLY and CDR2 FYNNEI. The V gene lost 8 bases and the J gene lost 5 bases, with 18 bases spanning the gap. CDR3 bases: TGTGCCAGCGGAGAGTTTTCCGGGGTCGAGACCCAGTACTTC. Translated, it gives CASGEFSGVETQYF.

This rearrangement joins TRBV9 to TRBJ2-7; 9 positions match TRBD1. Trimming cost V 7 bases and J 0 bases; bases outside gene matches: 2. Germline lookup yields CDR1 SGDLS and CDR2 YYNGEE. The CDR3 loop spans 13 amino acids. As DNA, the CDR3 is TGTGCCAGCGGGACAGGGAGCTCCTACGAGCAGTACTTC. Translated, it gives CASGTGSSYEQYF.

The chain links TRBV6-6 to TRBJ1-2; weak D call: TRBD1 (6 bases). V lost 5 bases to trimming and J lost 4 bases, with 11 bases between them. The germline V gene encodes CDR1 MNHNY and CDR2 SVGAGI (reference sequence). The CDR3 consists of 13 residues. CDR3 in DNA: TGTGCCAGCAGTCAGGACAGCCCCTATGGCTACACCTTC. Translating it yields CASSQDSPYGYTF.

This clone was seen a single time. The V and J genes are TRBV19 and TRBJ2-4; 7 bases fit TRBD1. J lost 9 bases, V lost 7 bases, and 12 bases had no gene match. Germline V gene lookup returns CDR1 LNHDA and CDR2 SQIVND (reference sequence). This CDR3 comprises 14 residues. The CDR3 region is CASNLKRSGGIQYF. The CDR3 DNA sequence: TGTGCCAGTAACCTGAAGAGATCAGGGGGCATTCAGTACTTC. Together with reference TRBV19 and TRBJ2-4, the CDR3 gives the full variable domain: DGGITQSPKYLFRKEGQNVTLSCEQNLNHDAMYWYRQDPGQGLRLIYYSQIVNDFQKGDIAEGYSVSREKKESFPLTVTSAQKNPTAFYLCASNLKRSGGIQYFGAGTRLSVL.

The rearrangement links TRBV7-9 to TRBJ2-7; D may be TRBD1 (5 bases). The CDR3 spans 13 residues. Germline assignment: CDR1 SEHNR and CDR2 FQNEAQ (reference sequence). Trimming took off 6 bases at V and 0 bases at J, with 9 bases between the two ends. For the CDR3, the DNA is TGTGCCAGCAGACAGGCCATCTCCTACGAGCAGTACTTC. Protein sequence: CASRQAISYEQYF.

The J gene is TRBJ2-5, the V gene TRBV7-7, with 11 bases that match TRBD2. V trimming: 5 bases; J trimming: 2 bases; junction bases outside the gene matches: 4. The CDR3 loop spans 15 amino acids. Germline assignment: CDR1 SSHAT and CDR2 FNYEAQ (reference sequence). The chain's CDR3 is CASSPVAGGQETQYF. The DNA of the CDR3 is TGTGCCAGCAGCCCGGTAGCGGGGGGGCAAGAGACCCAGTACTTC.

Turning to this clone: At one boundary the junction diverges from the germline segment, which might be a read error. At the DNA level, this CDR3 is encoded by other sequences in the same sample as well. This chain uses TRBV27 with TRBJ1-4, with TRBD1 as a possible D gene (6 bases). The germline CDR1 and CDR2 sequences are MNHEY and SMNVEV (reference sequence). This CDR3 has 13 amino acids. The CDR3 nucleotides read TGTGCCAGCAGAAAGGACAGTAATGAAAAGCTGTTTTTT. It is translated as CASRKDSNEKLFF. Looking up the rest from reference TRBV27 and TRBJ1-4 gives the full variable domain: EAQVTQNPRYLITVTGKKLTVTCSQNMNHEYMSWYRQDPGLGLRQIYYSMNVEVTDKGDVPEGYKVSRKEKRNFPLILESPSPNQTSLYFCASRKDSNEKLFFGSGTQLSVL.

The V call is TRBV7-2, the J call TRBJ2-5, with a possible D match to TRBD2 (6 bases). The V gene lost 5 bases and the J gene lost 5 bases, with 15 bases spanning the gap. Per the germline V gene, CDR1 is SGHTA and CDR2 is FQGNSA. The CDR3 length is 14 residues. The CDR3 region is CASSRRTGEETQYF. The CDR3 DNA follows: TGTGCCAGCAGCCGAAGGACGGGGGAGGAGACCCAGTACTTC.

The J gene is TRBJ2-7, the V gene TRBV4-1; D perhaps matches TRBD1 (6 bases). CDR1 MGHRA and CDR2 YSYEKL come from the germline V gene. V lost 3 bases, J lost 0 bases, and 12 bases lay in between. The CDR3 is 15 amino acids. CDR3: CASSHQDSISYEQYF. Here the CDR3 DNA reads TGCGCCAGCAGCCACCAGGACAGTATCTCCTACGAGCAGTACTTC.

This rearrangement joins TRBV7-2 to TRBJ1-2; 7 positions match TRBD1. CDR1 and CDR2 (germline): SGHTA, FQGNSA. Trimming at V came to 4 bases and at J to 8 bases, leaving 7 bases not matched to a gene. This CDR3 region has 13 residues. CDR3 protein: CASSYDRDEGYTF. CDR3 bases: TGTGCCAGCAGCTATGACAGGGACGAAGGCTACACCTTC.

The rearrangement joins TRBV5-4 to TRBJ2-5; D ambiguous. The CDR3 length is 14 residues. Germline-derived CDR1 and CDR2 are SGHNT and YYREEE (reference sequence). Trimming left V 5 bases short and J 2 bases short, with 13 bases between. CDR3 amino acids: CASSLPLEQETQYF. In nucleotides, the CDR3 is TGTGCCAGCAGTCTTCCACTGGAGCAAGAGACCCAGTACTTC.

The J gene is TRBJ2-5, the V gene TRBV25-1, with D perhaps TRBD1 (6 bases). CDR3 length: 14 residues. V was pared by 8 bases and J by 2 bases, with 15 bases between. The germline CDR1 and CDR2 sequences are MGHDK and SYGVNS. CDR3 amino acids: CASASRDTQETQYF. CDR3 in DNA: TGTGCCAGCGCTTCCCGGGACACTCAAGAGACCCAGTACTTC.

The chain joins TRBV28 to TRBJ2-1; 11 bases align to TRBD1. The germline gives CDR1 MDHEN, CDR2 SYDVKM. The V and J ends lost 0 bases and 5 bases, in that order; junction bases with no gene match: 6. This CDR3 region has 17 residues. CDR3 coding DNA: TGTGCCAGCAGTTTATGGGGACGGGGACAGGGGGACAATGAGCAGTTCTTC. Its translation: CASSLWGRGQGDNEQFF.

The rearrangement joins TRBV4-1 to TRBJ2-7; TRBD2 matches 12 bases. After removal of 0 bases from V and 3 bases from J, the junction contained 15 bases not matched to a gene. The CDR3 is 20 amino acids. Germline V gene sequence: CDR1 MGHRA, CDR2 YSYEKL. CDR3 bases: TGCGCCAGCAGCCAAGATCCGCTAGCGGGAGGGCTTTCCAACATCTACGAGCAGTACTTC. The encoded protein is CASSQDPLAGGLSNIYEQYF.